This T cell receptor (beta chain) was identified during a study of T-cell reconstitution after alpha-beta-depleted transplantation in children. Unmatched junction bases numbered 13, after V lost 7 bases and J lost 5 bases. This CDR3 is 16 amino acids long. Germline V gene lookup returns CDR1 LNHDA and CDR2 SQIVND (reference sequence). For TCRbeta, the library was prepared with unique molecular identifiers. TCRdb reanalysed the PCR reads using MiXCR and keeps one entry per CDR3 protein. Of 450,000 to 600,000 distinct CDR3 sequences in the sample, about a sixth are singletons; the top ten hold approximately 3%. This clonotype was picked up a small number of times.

This chain uses TRBV19 with TRBJ2-2, with 7 nucleotides matching TRBD2. The material was PBMCs from the stem cell graft donor, obtained from the stem cell graft. The sequence was obtained from a human donor who donated a stem cell graft to a child with acute lymphoblastic leukemia. The CDR3, as DNA: TGTGCCAGTATAGAGGAGGCGGGAGTAAATACCGGGGAGCTGTTTTTT. It yields the protein CASIEEAGVNTGELFF. The complete variable domain, with remaining parts taken from reference TRBV19 and TRBJ2-2, reads DGGITQSPKYLFRKEGQNVTLSCEQNLNHDAMYWYRQDPGQGLRLIYYSQIVNDFQKGDIAEGYSVSREKKESFPLTVTSAQKNPTAFYLCASIEEAGVNTGELFFGEGSRLTVL.